The source of this T cell receptor (beta chain) is a study of early T cells in non-severe SARS-CoV-2 infection. Study overall: Sequencing used unsorted whole-blood bulk RNA, so chains lack pairing.

About this clonotype: Its matching antigen is unknown.

With V trimmed by 5 bases and J by 0 bases, 11 bases remained unmatched. The CDR3 is 17 amino acids. Each single cDNA molecule received a unique molecular identifier. TCRdb re-derived calls from the 5' RACE reads in MiXCR, one entry per CDR3 protein. The table records approximately 76,000 distinct CDR3 sequences, around 15% of them present only once. General observations from the study: Clonotype matching in VDJdb favored anti-spike CD8 responses and did not capture private and CD4 specificities.

The sequence derives from an adult who was a healthcare worker with PCR-confirmed SARS-CoV-2 infection or an uninfected control (not recorded which). The chain employs TRBV12-3 or TRBV12-4 and TRBJ2-3; 7 bases are a match to TRBD2. The material sequenced was whole blood. The CDR3 spells CASSPGLFSGSTDTQYF. The CDR3 nucleotides are TGTGCCAGCAGTCCCGGGCTATTTAGCGGGAGCACAGATACGCAGTATTTT.